Listed here is a single T cell receptor (beta chain). Its antigen is unknown. The authors produced TCR alpha and TCR beta cDNA libraries with sample barcodes and UMIs by 5'RACE using constant-segment primers. One entry per CDR3 protein, called by TCRdb with MiXCR from the 5' RACE reads. The repertoire includes 350,000 or so distinct CDR3 sequences, roughly 13% of them detected once, and about 20% sits in the top ten. These data belong to a study of T-cell memory formation after mild COVID-19. Study outcomes and limitations: Clones shrinking from day 15 to 85 showed even CD4/CD8 mixes; later expanders tilted CD4+. Among clones peaking at day 37 in the second wave, SARS-CoV-2 specificity remained unconfirmed. Within pre-infection memory, some responding clones were found, suggesting cross-reactive memory joined.

The specimen sequenced was PBMCs or a T cell subset sorted from them (not recorded which). The sequence was obtained from a young man who had mild COVID-19 (a few samples of this study predate the infection). Cell type and time point are not known.

CDR3: CAISELGGGLYEQYF. The CDR3 coding sequence is TGTGCCATCAGCGAGCTGGGAGGGGGCCTGTACGAGCAGTACTTC. The chain combines TRBV10-3 with TRBJ2-7; D is tentatively TRBD1 or TRBD2 (7 bases each). The CDR3 is made up of 15 amino acids. The germline V and J ends were trimmed by 6 bases and 4 bases, with 19 bases remaining between them. From germline, CDR1 is ENHRY and CDR2 SYGVKD.